Sequencing of this T cell receptor beta chain was carried out in a study of T cells in Graves' hyperthyroidism and ophthalmopathy. Study-wide background: Sampling of peripheral blood happened at initial diagnosis, prior to any treatment.

The ends lost 4 bases at V and 6 bases at J; junction bases unmatched: 11. The CDR3 is 14 residues long. CDR1 DFQATT and CDR2 SNEGSKA come from the germline V gene (reference sequence). Study results and caveats: Blood held most thyroid clonotypes expanded above 0.001 frequency.

RNA transcripts served as the template for amplifying TCR beta CDR3 regions. RT-PCR in the first round (using the HTBI primer set) targeted the TCR CDR3. In TCRdb, the multiplex PCR reads were re-called with MiXCR into one record per CDR3 protein. The data contain more than 300,000 distinct CDR3 sequences, approximately 14% of them singletons. Patients having uncontrolled infection, another autoimmune disease, pregnancy or lactation were not included. In making diagnoses, clinical symptoms, serum thyroxine and TRAb, thyroid ultrasound and orbital computed tomography were all used. This clonotype was detected many times. The antigen is undetermined.

The specimen sequenced was blood. This chain uses TRBV20-1 with TRBJ2-7; 8 bases line up with TRBD1. The source of this sequence is a woman under 40 with Graves' hyperthyroidism. The CDR3 sequence: CSATKSTGGGEQYF. The CDR3, as DNA: TGCAGTGCTACCAAGTCCACAGGGGGAGGCGAGCAGTACTTC.